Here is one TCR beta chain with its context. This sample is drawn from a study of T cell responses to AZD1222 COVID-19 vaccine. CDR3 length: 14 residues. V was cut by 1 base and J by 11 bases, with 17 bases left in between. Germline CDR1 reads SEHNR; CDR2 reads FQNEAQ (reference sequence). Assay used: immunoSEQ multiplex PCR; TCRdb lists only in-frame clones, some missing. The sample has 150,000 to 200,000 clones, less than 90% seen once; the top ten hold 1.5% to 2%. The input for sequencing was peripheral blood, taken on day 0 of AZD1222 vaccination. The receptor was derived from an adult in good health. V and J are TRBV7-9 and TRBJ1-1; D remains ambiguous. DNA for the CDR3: TGTGCCAGCAGCTTAGAATCTCCAGGATCTAATGCTTTCTTT. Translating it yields CASSLESPGSNAFF.